This T cell receptor (beta chain) emerged from a study of cytomegalovirus exposure and HLA in healthy donors. This clone came up many times. CDR3 size: 12 residues. Losses at the gene ends were 4 bases for V and 3 bases for J; bases not matched to a gene: 1. Germline V lookup: CDR1 SGHRS, CDR2 YFSETQ. The primer mix had 60 Vbeta and 13 Jbeta primers. TCRdb keeps only in-frame clones here, not all; method: immunoSEQ multiplex PCR. The data contain 90,000 to 130,000 clones, around 83% of them singletons. The clonotype originates from a woman in her sixties or seventies in good health and CMV-seropositive. The gene calls are TRBV5-1 and TRBJ2-7, with TRBD1 identical over 7 bases. The sequencing input was PBMCs. The CDR3 here is CASSRTGYEQYF. The CDR3 nucleotides are TGCGCCAGCAGCCGGACAGGCTACGAGCAGTACTTC.